This T cell receptor (beta chain) was recovered during a study of blood T cell repertoires in COVID-19. Study-level background: Some COVID-19 samples were acute and others convalescent; all came from the United States, Italy and Spain. The analysed material was cDNA or gDNA that came from T cells, B-cell-depleted T cells, or PBMCs.

This CDR3 is built from 16 residues. Losses at the gene ends were 5 bases for V and 7 bases for J; bases not matched to a gene: 9. Looked up from germline, CDR1 is SNHLY and CDR2 is FYNNEI. In the source study's methods: Scientists estimated how many nucleated cells there were by amplifying reference gene primers. Repertoires were generated with immunoSEQ multiplex PCR, while TCRdb's copy carries only in-frame clones and drops some. The DNA gave D and trimming, while V, J and clone size come from that table. Among 140,000 to 150,000 clones, more than 85% were seen once, and the ten largest hold roughly 2.9%.

The sequenced material came from peripheral blood. This rearrangement joins TRBV2 to TRBJ1-6; 9 nucleotides line up with TRBD1. The TCR was taken from a man in his fifties or sixties with active or convalescent COVID-19. The CDR3 loop is CASSLRQDRGNSPLHF. DNA for the CDR3: TGTGCCAGCAGTCTCCGCCAGGACAGGGGAAATTCACCCCTCCACTTT.